This TCR beta chain stems from a study of blood T cell repertoires in COVID-19. As for the study in general: T cells, B-cell-depleted T cells, or PBMCs provided the cDNA or gDNA that served as material.

Source study methods: Nucleated cell number was recorded as an estimate derived from reference gene primer amplification. Sequenced by immunoSEQ multiplex PCR; TCRdb stores in-frame clones only, minus some. V, J and clone size reflect that table, while D and trimming were determined from the DNA. The sample lists roughly 180,000 clones; around 83% were seen once. V gave up 1 base and J gave up 5 bases; unmatched junction bases: 1. The germline V gene encodes CDR1 SNHLY and CDR2 FYNNEI. This CDR3 contains 13 residues. This clonotype was sampled from a man aged 18 to 30 with acute or convalescent COVID-19. The chain uses TRBV2 and TRBJ2-5, with 7 bases that match TRBD1. The sample consisted of peripheral blood. Here the CDR3 reads CASSEVRGETQYF. The CDR3 DNA is TGTGCCAGCAGTGAAGTCAGGGGGGAGACCCAGTACTTC.